This T cell receptor beta chain was recorded in a study of OX40 agonist ivuxolimab in advanced cancers. The wider study: With a range of roughly 20 to 85, age averaged roughly 60 years, and 65% to 85% were male.

Clones were sequenced by immunoSEQ multiplex PCR, and TCRdb holds only the in-frame ones, with some missing. The table includes approximately 70,000 clones, around nine tenths detected once. Findings and limits, study-wide: Clones of CD4+ and CD8+ blood T cells grew by week 6 at doses of 0.1 to 3.0 mg/kg. Relatively little clonal expansion, among the lowest observed, appeared in partial responders at 0.1-3.0 mg/kg.

A note on this clone: The antigen is not known.

Blood sampling took place at baseline, cycle 4 day 1, and cycle 7 day 1. V was cut by 0 bases and J by 3 bases, with 6 bases left in between. Germline values: CDR1 KGHSH, CDR2 LQKENI. The CDR3 is 13 amino acids. The sample here was CD4+ or CD8+ T cells sorted from blood, taken in a trial of the OX40 agonist ivuxolimab. The chain has TRBV18 and TRBJ2-7; D unclear. The sequence came from an adult with an advanced solid tumor such as melanoma, head and neck, liver or kidney cancer. The CDR3 is CASSPPRIYEQYF. CDR3 bases: TGTGCCAGCTCACCACCGAGGATCTACGAGCAGTACTTC.